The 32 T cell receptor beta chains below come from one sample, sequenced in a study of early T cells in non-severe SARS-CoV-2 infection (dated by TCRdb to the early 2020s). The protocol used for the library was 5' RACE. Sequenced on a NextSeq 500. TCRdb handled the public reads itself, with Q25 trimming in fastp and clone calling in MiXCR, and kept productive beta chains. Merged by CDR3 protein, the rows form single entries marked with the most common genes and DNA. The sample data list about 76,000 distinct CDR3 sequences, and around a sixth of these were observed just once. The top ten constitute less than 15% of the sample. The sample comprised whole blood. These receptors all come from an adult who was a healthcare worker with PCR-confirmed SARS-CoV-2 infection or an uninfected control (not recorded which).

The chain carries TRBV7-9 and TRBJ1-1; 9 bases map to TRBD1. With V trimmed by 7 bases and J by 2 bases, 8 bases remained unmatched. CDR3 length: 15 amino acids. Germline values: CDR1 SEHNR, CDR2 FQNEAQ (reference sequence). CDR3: CASTPGQGRNTEAFF. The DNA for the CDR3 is TGTGCCAGCACCCCCGGACAGGGGCGAAACACTGAAGCTTTCTTT.

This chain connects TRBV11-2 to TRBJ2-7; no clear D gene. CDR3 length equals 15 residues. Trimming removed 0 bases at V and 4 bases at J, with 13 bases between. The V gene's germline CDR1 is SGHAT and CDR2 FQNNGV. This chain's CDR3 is CASSLEAPTRYEQYF. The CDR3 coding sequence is TGTGCCAGCAGCTTAGAGGCCCCAACTCGGTACGAGCAGTACTTC.

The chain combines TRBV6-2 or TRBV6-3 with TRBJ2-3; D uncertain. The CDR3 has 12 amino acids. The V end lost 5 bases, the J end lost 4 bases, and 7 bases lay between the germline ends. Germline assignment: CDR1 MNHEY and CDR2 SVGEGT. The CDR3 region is CASSPGADTQYF. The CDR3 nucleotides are TGTGCCAGCAGTCCGGGCGCAGATACGCAGTATTTT.

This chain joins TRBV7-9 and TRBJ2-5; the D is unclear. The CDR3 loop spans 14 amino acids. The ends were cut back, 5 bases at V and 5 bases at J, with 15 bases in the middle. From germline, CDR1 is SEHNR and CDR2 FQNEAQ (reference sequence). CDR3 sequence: CASSRSGMAETQYF. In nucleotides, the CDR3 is TGTGCCAGCAGCCGAAGTGGAATGGCGGAGACCCAGTACTTC.

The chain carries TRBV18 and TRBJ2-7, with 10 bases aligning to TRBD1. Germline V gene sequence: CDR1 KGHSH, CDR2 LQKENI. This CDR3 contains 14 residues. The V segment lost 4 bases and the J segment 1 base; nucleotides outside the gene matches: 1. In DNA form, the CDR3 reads TGTGCCAGCTCACGGGGACAGGGGTCCTACGAGCAGTACTTC. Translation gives CASSRGQGSYEQYF. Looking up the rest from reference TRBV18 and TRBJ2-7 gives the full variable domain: NAGVMQNPRHLVRRRGQEARLRCSPMKGHSHVYWYRQLPEEGLKFMVYLQKENIIDESGMPKERFSAEFPKEGPSILRIQQVVRGDSAAYFCASSRGQGSYEQYFGPGTRLTVT.

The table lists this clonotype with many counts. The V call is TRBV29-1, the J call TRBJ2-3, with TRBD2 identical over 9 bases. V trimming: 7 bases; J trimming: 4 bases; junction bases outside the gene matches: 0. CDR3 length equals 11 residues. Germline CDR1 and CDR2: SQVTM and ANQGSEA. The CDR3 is CSASGADTQYF. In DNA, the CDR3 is TGCAGCGCTAGCGGGGCAGATACGCAGTATTTT.

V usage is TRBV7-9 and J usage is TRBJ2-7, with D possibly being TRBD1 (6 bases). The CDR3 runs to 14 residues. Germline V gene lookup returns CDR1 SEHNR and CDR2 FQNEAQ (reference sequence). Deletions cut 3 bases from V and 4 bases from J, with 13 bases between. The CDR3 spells CASSLTVQGYEQYF. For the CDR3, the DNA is TGTGCCAGCAGCTTGACTGTACAGGGTTACGAGCAGTACTTC.

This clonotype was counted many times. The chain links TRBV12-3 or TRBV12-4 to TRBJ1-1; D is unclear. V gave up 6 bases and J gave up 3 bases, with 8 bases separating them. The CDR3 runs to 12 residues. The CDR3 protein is CASRLLDTEAFF. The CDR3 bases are TGTGCCAGCAGGCTACTGGACACTGAAGCTTTCTTT.

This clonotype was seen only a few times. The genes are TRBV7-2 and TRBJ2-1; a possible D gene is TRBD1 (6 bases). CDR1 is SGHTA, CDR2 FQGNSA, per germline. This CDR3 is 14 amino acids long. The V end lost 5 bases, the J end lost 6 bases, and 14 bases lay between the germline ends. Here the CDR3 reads CASSPDSGGNEQFF. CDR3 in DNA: TGTGCCAGCAGCCCGGACAGTGGGGGCAATGAGCAGTTCTTC.

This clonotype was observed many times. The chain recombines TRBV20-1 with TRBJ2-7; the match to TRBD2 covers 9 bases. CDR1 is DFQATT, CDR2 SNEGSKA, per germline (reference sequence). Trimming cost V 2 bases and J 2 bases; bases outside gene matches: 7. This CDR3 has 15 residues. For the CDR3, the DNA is TGCAGTGCTAGAAATCGGCTAGCGGGGACCTACGAGCAGTACTTC. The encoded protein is CSARNRLAGTYEQYF.

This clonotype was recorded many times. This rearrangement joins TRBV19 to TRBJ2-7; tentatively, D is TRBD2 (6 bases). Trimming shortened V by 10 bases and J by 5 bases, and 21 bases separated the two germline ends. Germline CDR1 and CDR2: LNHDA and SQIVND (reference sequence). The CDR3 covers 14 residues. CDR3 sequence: CATQPTGGINEQYF. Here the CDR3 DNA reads TGTGCCACCCAACCCACCGGCGGGATTAACGAGCAGTACTTC. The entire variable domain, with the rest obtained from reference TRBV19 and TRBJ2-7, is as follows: DGGITQSPKYLFRKEGQNVTLSCEQNLNHDAMYWYRQDPGQGLRLIYYSQIVNDFQKGDIAEGYSVSREKKESFPLTVTSAQKNPTAFYLCATQPTGGINEQYFGPGTRLTVT.

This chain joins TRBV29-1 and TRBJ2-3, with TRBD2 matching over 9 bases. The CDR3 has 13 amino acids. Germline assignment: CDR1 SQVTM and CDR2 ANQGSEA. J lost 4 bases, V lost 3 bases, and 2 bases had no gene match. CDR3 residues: CSVEASGADTQYF. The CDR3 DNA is TGCAGCGTTGAGGCTAGCGGGGCAGATACGCAGTATTTT.

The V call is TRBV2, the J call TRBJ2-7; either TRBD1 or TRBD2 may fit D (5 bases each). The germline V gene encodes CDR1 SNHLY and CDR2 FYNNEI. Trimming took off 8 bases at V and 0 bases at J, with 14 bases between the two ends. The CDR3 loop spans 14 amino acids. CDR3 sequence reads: CASENTGLSYEQYF. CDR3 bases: TGTGCCAGCGAGAATACGGGGCTCTCCTACGAGCAGTACTTC.

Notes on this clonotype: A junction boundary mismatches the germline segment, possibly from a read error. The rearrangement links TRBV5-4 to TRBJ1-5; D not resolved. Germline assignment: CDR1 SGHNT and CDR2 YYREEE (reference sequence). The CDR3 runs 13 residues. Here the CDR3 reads CVSSLDSNQPQHF. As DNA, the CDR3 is TGTGTCAGCAGCTTGGACAGCAATCAGCCCCAGCATTTT. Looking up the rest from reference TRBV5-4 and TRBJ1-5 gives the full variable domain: ETGVTQSPTHLIKTRGQQVTLRCSSQSGHNTVSWYQQALGQGPQFIFQYYREEENGRGNFPPRFSGLQFPNYSSELNVNALELDDSALYLCVSSLDSNQPQHFGDGTRLSIL.

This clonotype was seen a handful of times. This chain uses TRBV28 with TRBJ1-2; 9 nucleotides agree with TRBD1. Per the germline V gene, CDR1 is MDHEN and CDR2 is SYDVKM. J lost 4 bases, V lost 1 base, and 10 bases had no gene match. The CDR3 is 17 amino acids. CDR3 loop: CASSLSSLTGGLYGYTF. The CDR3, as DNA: TGTGCCAGCAGTTTATCCTCGTTAACAGGGGGCCTCTATGGCTACACCTTC.

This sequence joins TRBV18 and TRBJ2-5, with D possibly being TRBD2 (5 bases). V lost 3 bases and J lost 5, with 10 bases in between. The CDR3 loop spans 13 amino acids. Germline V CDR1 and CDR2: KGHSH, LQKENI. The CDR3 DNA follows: TGTGCCAGCTCACCCCCATCTAGCGAGACCCAGTACTTC. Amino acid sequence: CASSPPSSETQYF.

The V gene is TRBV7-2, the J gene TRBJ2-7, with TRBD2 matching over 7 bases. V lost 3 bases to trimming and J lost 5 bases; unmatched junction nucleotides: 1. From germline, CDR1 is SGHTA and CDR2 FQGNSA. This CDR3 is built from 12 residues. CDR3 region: CASSFGLDEQYF. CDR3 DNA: TGTGCCAGCAGCTTCGGACTAGACGAGCAGTACTTC.

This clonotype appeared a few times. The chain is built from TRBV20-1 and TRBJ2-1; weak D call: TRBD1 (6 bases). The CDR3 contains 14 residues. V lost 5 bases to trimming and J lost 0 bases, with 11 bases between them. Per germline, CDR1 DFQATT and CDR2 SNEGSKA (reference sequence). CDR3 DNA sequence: TGCAGTGCTTACAGGGAGAGCTCCTACAATGAGCAGTTCTTC. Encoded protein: CSAYRESSYNEQFF.

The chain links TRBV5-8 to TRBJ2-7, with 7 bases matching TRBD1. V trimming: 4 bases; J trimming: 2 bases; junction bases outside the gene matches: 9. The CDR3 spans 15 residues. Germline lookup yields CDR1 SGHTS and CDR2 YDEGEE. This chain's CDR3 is CASSLPGQRTYEQYF. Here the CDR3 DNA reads TGTGCCAGCAGCCTGCCGGGACAGCGGACCTACGAGCAGTACTTC.

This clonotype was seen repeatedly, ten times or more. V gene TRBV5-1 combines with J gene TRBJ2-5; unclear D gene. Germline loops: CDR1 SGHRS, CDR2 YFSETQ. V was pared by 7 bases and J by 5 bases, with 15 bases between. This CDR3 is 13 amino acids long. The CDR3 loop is CASRTIVGETQYF. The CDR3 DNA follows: TGCGCCAGCCGGACCATCGTGGGGGAGACCCAGTACTTC.

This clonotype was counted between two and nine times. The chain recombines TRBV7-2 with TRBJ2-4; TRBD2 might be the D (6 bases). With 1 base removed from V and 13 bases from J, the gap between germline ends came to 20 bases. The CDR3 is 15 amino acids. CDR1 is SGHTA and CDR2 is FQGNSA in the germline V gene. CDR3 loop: CASSLDGGAAAGQYF. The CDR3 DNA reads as TGTGCCAGCAGCTTAGATGGCGGGGCCGCGGCGGGCCAGTACTTC.

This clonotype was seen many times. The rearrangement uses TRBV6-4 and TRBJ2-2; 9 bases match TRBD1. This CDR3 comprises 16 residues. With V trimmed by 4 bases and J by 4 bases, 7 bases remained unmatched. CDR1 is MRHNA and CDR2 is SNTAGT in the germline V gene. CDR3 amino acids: CASSGGVTGGTGELFF. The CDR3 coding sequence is TGTGCCAGCAGTGGAGGAGTGACAGGGGGCACCGGGGAGCTGTTTTTT.

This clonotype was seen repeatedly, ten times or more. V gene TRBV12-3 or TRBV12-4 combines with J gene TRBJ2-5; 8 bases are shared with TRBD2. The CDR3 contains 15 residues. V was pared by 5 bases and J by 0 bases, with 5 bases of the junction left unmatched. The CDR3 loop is CASSVSGGYQETQYF. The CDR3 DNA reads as TGTGCCAGCAGTGTAAGCGGGGGCTACCAAGAGACCCAGTACTTC.

Here the CDR3 reads CASGWLAGEQYF. The CDR3 nucleotides read TGTGCTAGTGGTTGGTTAGCTGGCGAGCAGTACTTC. This chain uses TRBV12-5 with TRBJ2-7; D not certain. V was trimmed by 4 bases and J by 6 bases, leaving 10 bases between them. This CDR3 is built from 12 residues. Per the germline V gene, CDR1 is LGHNT and CDR2 is FRNRAP. The variable domain in full, completed from reference TRBV12-5 and TRBJ2-7, reads DARVTQTPRHKVTEMGQEVTMRCQPILGHNTVFWYRQTMMQGLELLAYFRNRAPLDDSGMPKDRFSAEMPDATLATLKIQPSEPRDSAVYFCASGWLAGEQYFGPGTRLTVT.

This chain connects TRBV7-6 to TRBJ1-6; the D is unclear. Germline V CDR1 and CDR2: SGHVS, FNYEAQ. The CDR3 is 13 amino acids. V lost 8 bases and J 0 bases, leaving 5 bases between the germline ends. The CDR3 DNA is TGTGCCAGCGCTAGCTCCTATAATTCACCCCTCCACTTT. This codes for CASASSYNSPLHF.

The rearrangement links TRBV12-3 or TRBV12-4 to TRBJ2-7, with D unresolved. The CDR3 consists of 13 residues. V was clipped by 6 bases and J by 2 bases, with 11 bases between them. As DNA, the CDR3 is TGTGCCAGCAGAAGATCAGAGACCTACGAGCAGTACTTC. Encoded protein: CASRRSETYEQYF.

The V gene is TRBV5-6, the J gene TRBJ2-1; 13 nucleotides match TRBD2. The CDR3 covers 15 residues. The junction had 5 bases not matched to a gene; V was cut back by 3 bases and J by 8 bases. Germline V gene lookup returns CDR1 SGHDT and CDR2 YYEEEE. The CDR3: CASSWTSGSLYEQFF. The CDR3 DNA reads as TGTGCCAGCAGCTGGACTAGCGGGAGTTTATATGAGCAGTTCTTC.

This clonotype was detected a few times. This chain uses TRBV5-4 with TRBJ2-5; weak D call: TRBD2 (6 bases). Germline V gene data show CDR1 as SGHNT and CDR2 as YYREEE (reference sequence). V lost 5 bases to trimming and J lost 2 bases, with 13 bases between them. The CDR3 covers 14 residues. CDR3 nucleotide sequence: TGTGCCAGCAGATCGGGACTGTCACAAGAGACCCAGTACTTC. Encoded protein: CASRSGLSQETQYF.

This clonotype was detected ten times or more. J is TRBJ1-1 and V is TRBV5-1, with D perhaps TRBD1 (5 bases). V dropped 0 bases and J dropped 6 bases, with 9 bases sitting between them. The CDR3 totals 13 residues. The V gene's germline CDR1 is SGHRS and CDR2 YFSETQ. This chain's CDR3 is CASSLGQGSEAFF. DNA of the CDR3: TGCGCCAGCAGCTTGGGGCAGGGCTCTGAAGCTTTCTTT.

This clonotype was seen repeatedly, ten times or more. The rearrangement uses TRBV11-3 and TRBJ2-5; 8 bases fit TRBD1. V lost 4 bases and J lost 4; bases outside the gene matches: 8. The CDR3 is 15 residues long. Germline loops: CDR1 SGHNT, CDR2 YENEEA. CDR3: CASSSRQGKIETQYF. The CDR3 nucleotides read TGTGCCAGCAGCTCCAGACAGGGGAAGATAGAGACCCAGTACTTC.

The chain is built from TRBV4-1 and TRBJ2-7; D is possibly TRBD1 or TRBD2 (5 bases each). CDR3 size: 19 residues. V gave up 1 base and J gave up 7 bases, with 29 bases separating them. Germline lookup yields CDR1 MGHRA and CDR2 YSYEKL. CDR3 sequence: CASSQALPRAPGRAWEQYF. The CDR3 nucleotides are TGCGCCAGCAGCCAAGCCCTCCCCAGGGCCCCAGGGCGGGCCTGGGAGCAGTACTTC.

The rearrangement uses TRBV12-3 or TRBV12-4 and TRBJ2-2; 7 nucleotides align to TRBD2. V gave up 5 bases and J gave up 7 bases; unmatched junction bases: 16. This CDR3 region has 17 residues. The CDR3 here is CASSPTVPGLTIGELFF. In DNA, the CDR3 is TGTGCCAGCAGTCCGACCGTACCGGGACTAACAATCGGGGAGCTGTTTTTT.